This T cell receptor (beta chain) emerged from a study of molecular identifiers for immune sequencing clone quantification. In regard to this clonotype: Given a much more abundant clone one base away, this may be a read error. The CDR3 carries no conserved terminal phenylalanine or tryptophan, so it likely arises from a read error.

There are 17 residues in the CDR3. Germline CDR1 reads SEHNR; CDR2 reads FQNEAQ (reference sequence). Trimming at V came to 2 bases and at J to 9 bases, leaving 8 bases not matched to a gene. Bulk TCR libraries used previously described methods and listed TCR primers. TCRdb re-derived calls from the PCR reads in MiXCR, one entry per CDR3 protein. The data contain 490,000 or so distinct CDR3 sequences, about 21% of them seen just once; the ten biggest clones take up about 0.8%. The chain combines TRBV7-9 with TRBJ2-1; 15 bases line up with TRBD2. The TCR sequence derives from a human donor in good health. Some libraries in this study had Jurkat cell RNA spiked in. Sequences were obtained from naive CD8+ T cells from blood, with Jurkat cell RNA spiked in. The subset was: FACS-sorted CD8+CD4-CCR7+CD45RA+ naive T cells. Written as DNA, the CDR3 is TGTGCCAGCAGCTTACCCGGACTAGCGGGGGGGCCCAGTGAGCAGTTCCTC. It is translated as CASSLPGLAGGPSEQFL.